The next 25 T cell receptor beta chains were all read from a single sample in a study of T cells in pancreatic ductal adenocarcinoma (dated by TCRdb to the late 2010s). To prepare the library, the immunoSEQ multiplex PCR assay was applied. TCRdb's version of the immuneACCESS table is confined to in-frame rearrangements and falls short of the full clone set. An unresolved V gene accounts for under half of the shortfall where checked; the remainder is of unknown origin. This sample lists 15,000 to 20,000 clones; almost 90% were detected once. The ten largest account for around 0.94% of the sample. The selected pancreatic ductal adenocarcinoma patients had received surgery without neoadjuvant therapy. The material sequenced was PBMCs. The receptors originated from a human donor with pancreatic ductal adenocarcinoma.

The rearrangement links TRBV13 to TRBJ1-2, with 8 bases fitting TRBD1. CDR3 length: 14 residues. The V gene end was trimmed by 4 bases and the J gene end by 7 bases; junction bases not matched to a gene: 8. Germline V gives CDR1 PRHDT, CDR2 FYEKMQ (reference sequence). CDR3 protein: CASSYDRGNGGYTF. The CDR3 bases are TGTGCCAGCAGCTACGACAGGGGAAACGGTGGCTACACCTTC.

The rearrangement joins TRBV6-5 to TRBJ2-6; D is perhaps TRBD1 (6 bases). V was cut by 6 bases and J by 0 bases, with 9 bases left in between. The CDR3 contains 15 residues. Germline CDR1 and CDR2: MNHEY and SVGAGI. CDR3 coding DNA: TGTGCCAGCAGACTGGACAGCTCTGGGGCCAACGTCCTGACTTTC. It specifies CASRLDSSGANVLTF.

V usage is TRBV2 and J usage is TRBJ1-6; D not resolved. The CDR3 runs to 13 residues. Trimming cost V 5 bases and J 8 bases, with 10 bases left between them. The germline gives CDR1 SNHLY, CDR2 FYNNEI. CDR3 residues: CASSKERDSPLHF. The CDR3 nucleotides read TGTGCCAGCAGTAAGGAGAGGGATTCACCCCTCCACTTT.

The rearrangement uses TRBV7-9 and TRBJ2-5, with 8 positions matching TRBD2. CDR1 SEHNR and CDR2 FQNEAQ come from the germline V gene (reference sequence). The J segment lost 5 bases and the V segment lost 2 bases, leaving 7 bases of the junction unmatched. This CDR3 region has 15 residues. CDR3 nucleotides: TGTGCCAGCAGCTTATCGGGGGGGGCCAGGGAGACCCAGTACTTC. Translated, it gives CASSLSGGARETQYF.

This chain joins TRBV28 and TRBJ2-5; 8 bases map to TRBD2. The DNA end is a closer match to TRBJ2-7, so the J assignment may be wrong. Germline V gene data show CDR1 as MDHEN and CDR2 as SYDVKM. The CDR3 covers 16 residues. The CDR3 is CASSPGGGGGLYEQYF. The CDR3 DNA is TGTGCCAGCAGTCCGGGAGGTGGCGGGGGGCTCTACGAGCAGTACTTC.

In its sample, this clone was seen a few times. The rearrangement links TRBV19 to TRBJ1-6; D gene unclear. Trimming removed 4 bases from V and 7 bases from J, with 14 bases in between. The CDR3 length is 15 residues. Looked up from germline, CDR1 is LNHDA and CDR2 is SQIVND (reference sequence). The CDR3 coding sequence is TGTGCCAGTAGTACACGACGATCAGGAAATTCACCCCTCCACTTT. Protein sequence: CASSTRRSGNSPLHF.

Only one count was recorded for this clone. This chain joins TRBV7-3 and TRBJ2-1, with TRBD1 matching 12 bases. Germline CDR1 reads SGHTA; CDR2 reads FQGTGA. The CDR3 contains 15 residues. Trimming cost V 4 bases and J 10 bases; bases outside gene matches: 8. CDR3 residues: CASSSGQGARREQFF. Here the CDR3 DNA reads TGTGCCAGCAGCTCGGGACAGGGGGCGCGTAGGGAGCAGTTCTTC.

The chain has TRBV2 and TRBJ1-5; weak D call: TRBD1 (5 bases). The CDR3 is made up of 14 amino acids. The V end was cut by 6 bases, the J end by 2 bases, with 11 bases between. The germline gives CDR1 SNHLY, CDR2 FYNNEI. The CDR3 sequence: CASRGPSGNQPQHF. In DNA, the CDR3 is TGTGCCAGCAGGGGGCCCTCGGGCAATCAGCCCCAGCATTTT.

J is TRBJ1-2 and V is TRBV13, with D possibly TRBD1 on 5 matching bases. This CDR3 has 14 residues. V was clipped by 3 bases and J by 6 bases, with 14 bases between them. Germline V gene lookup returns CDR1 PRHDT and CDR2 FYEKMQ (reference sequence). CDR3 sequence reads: CASSFPQGGDGYTF. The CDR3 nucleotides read TGTGCCAGCAGCTTTCCCCAGGGAGGCGATGGCTACACCTTC.

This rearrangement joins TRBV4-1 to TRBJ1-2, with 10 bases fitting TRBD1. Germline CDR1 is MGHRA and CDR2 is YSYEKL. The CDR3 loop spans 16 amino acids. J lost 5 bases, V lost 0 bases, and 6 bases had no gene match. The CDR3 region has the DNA TGCGCCAGCAGCCAAGATATGGGACAGGGGCTTTATGGCTACACCTTC. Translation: CASSQDMGQGLYGYTF.

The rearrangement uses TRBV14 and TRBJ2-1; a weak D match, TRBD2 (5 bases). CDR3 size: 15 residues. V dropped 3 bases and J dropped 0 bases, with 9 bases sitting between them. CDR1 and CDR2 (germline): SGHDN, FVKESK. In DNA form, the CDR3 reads TGTGCCAGCAGCCAGCGGACTGTCTCCTACAATGAGCAGTTCTTC. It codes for CASSQRTVSYNEQFF. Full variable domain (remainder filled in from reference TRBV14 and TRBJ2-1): EAGVTQFPSHSVIEKGQTVTLRCDPISGHDNLYWYRRVMGKEIKFLLHFVKESKQDESGMPNNRFLAERTGGTYSTLKVQPAELEDSGVYFCASSQRTVSYNEQFFGPGTRLTVL.

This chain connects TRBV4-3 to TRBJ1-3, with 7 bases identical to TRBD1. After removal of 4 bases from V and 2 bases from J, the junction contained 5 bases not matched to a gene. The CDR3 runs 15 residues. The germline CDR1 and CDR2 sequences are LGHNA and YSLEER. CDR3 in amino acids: CASSLQGGAGNTIYF. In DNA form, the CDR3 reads TGCGCCAGCAGCCTGCAGGGGGGCGCTGGAAACACCATATATTTT.

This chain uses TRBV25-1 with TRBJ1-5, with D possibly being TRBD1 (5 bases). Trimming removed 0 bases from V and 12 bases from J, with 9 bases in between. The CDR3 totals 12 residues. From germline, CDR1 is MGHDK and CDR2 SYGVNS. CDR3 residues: CASSEYTGDQHF. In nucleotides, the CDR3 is TGTGCCAGCAGTGAATATACGGGGGACCAGCATTTT.

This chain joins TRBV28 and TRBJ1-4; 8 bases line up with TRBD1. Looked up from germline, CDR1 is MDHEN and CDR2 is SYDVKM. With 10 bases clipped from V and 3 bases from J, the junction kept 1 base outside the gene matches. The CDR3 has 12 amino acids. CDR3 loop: CATDRANEKLFF. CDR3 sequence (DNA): TGTGCCACGGACAGGGCTAATGAAAAACTGTTTTTT. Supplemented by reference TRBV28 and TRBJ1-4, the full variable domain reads DVKVTQSSRYLVKRTGEKVFLECVQDMDHENMFWYRQDPGLGLRLIYFSYDVKMKEKGDIPEGYSVSREKKERFSLILESASTNQTSMYLCATDRANEKLFFGSGTQLSVL.

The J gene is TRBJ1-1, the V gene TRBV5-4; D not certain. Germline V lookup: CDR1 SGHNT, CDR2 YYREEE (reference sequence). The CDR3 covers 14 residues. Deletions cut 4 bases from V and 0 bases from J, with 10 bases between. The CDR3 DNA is TGTGCCAGCAGCCCGGTAGCGGTGAACACTGAAGCTTTCTTT. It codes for CASSPVAVNTEAFF. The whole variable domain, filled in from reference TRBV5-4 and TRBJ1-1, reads ETGVTQSPTHLIKTRGQQVTLRCSSQSGHNTVSWYQQALGQGPQFIFQYYREEENGRGNFPPRFSGLQFPNYSSELNVNALELDDSALYLCASSPVAVNTEAFFGQGTRLTVV.

The CDR3 protein is CASSEYGGAGNEQFF. CDR3 coding DNA: TGTGCCAGTAGTGAGTACGGGGGGGCAGGTAATGAGCAGTTCTTC. This chain links TRBV19 with TRBJ2-1, with 8 bases identical to TRBD2. After removal of 5 bases from V and 7 bases from J, the junction contained 10 bases not matched to a gene. Per the germline V gene, CDR1 is LNHDA and CDR2 is SQIVND (reference sequence). This CDR3 has 15 amino acids.

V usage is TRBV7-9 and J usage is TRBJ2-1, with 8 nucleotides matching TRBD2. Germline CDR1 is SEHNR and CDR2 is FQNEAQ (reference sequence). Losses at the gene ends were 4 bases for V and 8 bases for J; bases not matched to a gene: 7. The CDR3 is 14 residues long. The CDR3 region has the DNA TGTGCCAGCAGCTCGGGAGGGTCCCCGCATGAGCAGTTCTTC. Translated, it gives CASSSGGSPHEQFF. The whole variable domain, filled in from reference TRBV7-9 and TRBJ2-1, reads DTGVSQNPRHKITKRGQNVTFRCDPISEHNRLYWYRQTLGQGPEFLTYFQNEAQLEKSRLLSDRFSAERPKGSFSTLEIQRTEQGDSAMYLCASSSGGSPHEQFFGPGTRLTVL.

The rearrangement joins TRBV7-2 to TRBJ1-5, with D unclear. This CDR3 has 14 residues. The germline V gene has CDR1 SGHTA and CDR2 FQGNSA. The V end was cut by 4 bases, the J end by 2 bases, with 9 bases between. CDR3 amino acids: CASSSDSGNQPQHF. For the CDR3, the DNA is TGTGCCAGCAGCTCGGACTCGGGCAATCAGCCCCAGCATTTT.

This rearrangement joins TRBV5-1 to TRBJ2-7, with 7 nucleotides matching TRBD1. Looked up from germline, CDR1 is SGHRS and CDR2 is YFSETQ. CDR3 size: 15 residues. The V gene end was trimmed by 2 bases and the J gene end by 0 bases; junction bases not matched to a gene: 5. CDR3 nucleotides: TGCGCCAGCAGCTTTACCGGGACAGACTCCTACGAGCAGTACTTC. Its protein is CASSFTGTDSYEQYF.

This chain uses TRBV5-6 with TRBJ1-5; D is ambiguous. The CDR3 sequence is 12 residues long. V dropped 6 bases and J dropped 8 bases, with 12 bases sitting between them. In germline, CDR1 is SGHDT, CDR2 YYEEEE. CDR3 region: CASTSVGEPQHF. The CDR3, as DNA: TGTGCCAGCACCTCAGTCGGAGAGCCCCAGCATTTT.

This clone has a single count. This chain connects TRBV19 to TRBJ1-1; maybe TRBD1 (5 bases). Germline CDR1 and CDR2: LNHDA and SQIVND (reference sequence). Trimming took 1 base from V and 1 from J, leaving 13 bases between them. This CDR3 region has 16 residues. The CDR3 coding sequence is TGTGCCAGTAGTATAGGTGAGGACATGGGGAACACTGAAGCTTTCTTT. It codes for CASSIGEDMGNTEAFF. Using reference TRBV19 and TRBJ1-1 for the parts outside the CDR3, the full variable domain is DGGITQSPKYLFRKEGQNVTLSCEQNLNHDAMYWYRQDPGQGLRLIYYSQIVNDFQKGDIAEGYSVSREKKESFPLTVTSAQKNPTAFYLCASSIGEDMGNTEAFFGQGTRLTVV.

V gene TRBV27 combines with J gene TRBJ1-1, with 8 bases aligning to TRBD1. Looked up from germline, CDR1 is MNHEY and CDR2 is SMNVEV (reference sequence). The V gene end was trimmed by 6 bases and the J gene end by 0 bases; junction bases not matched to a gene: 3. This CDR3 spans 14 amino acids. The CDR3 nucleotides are TGTGCCAGCAGCTCGGGACAGGTGAACACTGAAGCTTTCTTT. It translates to CASSSGQVNTEAFF.

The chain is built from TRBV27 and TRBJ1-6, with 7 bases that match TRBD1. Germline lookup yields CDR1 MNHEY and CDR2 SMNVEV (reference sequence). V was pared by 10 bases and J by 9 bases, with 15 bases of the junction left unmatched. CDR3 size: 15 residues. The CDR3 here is CATLRKGGEISPLHF. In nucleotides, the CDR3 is TGTGCCACCTTACGAAAAGGGGGCGAAATTTCACCCCTCCACTTT.

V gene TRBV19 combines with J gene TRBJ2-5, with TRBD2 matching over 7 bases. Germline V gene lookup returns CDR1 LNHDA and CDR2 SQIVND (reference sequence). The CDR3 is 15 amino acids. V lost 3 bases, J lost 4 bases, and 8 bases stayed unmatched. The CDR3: CASSISGTKGETQYF. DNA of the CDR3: TGTGCCAGTAGTATCTCGGGGACTAAAGGAGAGACCCAGTACTTC. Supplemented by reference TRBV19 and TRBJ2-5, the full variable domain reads DGGITQSPKYLFRKEGQNVTLSCEQNLNHDAMYWYRQDPGQGLRLIYYSQIVNDFQKGDIAEGYSVSREKKESFPLTVTSAQKNPTAFYLCASSISGTKGETQYFGPGTRLLVL.

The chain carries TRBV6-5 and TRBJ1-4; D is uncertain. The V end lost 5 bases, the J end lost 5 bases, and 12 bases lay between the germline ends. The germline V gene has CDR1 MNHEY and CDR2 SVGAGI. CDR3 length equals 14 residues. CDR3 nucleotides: TGTGCCAGCAGTCAGTCAATCGGGAATGAAAAACTGTTTTTT. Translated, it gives CASSQSIGNEKLFF.